This is a list of T cell receptor beta chains from one sample in a study of early T cells in non-severe SARS-CoV-2 infection. TCRdb independently ran MiXCR on the 5' RACE reads; one entry per CDR3 protein. This sample carries around 30,000 distinct CDR3 sequences, approximately 3.9% of them seen once, and the ten largest clones take around 4.8%. The material sequenced was whole blood. Receptors originate from an adult who was a healthcare worker with PCR-confirmed SARS-CoV-2 infection or an uninfected control (not recorded which). Both conserved end residues are part of each CDR3. The size field is filled for only some rows; it gives once, few, many or a size class.

v_gene: TRBV9
abundance: many
CDR3aa: CASSEAGDTGELFF

v_gene: TRBV12-3/TRBV12-4
abundance: many
CDR3aa: CASSLVPPSDEQFF

v_gene: TRBV2
abundance: few
CDR3aa: CATRSQVNTEAFF

v_gene: TRBV10-3
abundance: -
CDR3aa: CAIRDTAGQPQHF

v_gene: TRBV5-1
abundance: many
CDR3aa: CASSFWTPLNNEQFF

v_gene: TRBV7-9
abundance: many
CDR3aa: CASSLAGAPGANVLTF

v_gene: TRBV7-2
abundance: few
CDR3aa: CASSSRGAREQFF

v_gene: TRBV5-4
abundance: few
CDR3aa: CASSFGMSDTQYF

v_gene: TRBV14
abundance: many
CDR3aa: CASSLRQAMNTEAFF

v_gene: TRBV7-2
abundance: many
CDR3aa: CASSFFPSVAYEQYF

v_gene: TRBV28
abundance: many
CDR3aa: CASSHGLVGYEQYF

v_gene: TRBV7-6
abundance: medium-sized
CDR3aa: CASSRTGNTGELFF

v_gene: TRBV12-3/TRBV12-4
abundance: -
CDR3aa: CASRELAGAQYF

v_gene: TRBV2
abundance: few
CDR3aa: CATNRGQEEKLFF

v_gene: TRBV7-3
abundance: medium-sized
CDR3aa: CASSIPGGYEQYF

v_gene: TRBV28
abundance: many
CDR3aa: CATRKARGGETQYF

v_gene: TRBV27
abundance: many
CDR3aa: CASSTAAGGPDTQYF

v_gene: TRBV10-3
abundance: many
CDR3aa: CAISESTEGYTDEQYF

v_gene: TRBV7-9
abundance: many
CDR3aa: CASSWAGQQETQYF

v_gene: TRBV2
abundance: many
CDR3aa: CASRGLVQDTQYF

v_gene: TRBV6-5
abundance: many
CDR3aa: CASSQTWSSFYEQYF

v_gene: TRBV9
abundance: many
CDR3aa: CASSSTSGNYEQYF

v_gene: TRBV24-1
abundance: many
CDR3aa: CATSGGNTGELFF

v_gene: TRBV9
abundance: -
CDR3aa: CASSDRLGSNEQYF

v_gene: TRBV6-2/TRBV6-3
abundance: few
CDR3aa: CATGSKLTGHGEQYF

v_gene: TRBV9
abundance: many
CDR3aa: CASSQGLQVNEQFF

v_gene: TRBV29-1
abundance: many
CDR3aa: CSIQEDRGNTEAFF

v_gene: TRBV3-1
abundance: few
CDR3aa: CASGGSGTKEETQYF

v_gene: TRBV30
abundance: -
CDR3aa: CAWAARGGRGYEQFF

v_gene: TRBV7-6
abundance: many
CDR3aa: CASSSEPGQAYNEQFF

v_gene: TRBV24-1
abundance: -
CDR3aa: CATGALGTAYQETQYF

v_gene: TRBV19
abundance: many
CDR3aa: CASRMQGLQRYGYTF

v_gene: TRBV7-3
abundance: many
CDR3aa: CASSLGAEQTQYF

v_gene: TRBV11-2
abundance: few
CDR3aa: CASSTTGANEKLFF

v_gene: TRBV5-1
abundance: many
CDR3aa: CASTLRATGAYNEQFF

v_gene: TRBV2
abundance: -
CDR3aa: CASFGPIQYF

v_gene: TRBV2
abundance: many
CDR3aa: CASSEERGSYNEQFF

v_gene: TRBV7-9
abundance: -
CDR3aa: CASTPGRGTPHFLLHF

v_gene: TRBV5-1
abundance: many
CDR3aa: CASSLGQGYTEAFF

v_gene: TRBV27
abundance: -
CDR3aa: CASRVTGGGGYTF

v_gene: TRBV3-1
abundance: many
CDR3aa: CASTRDYSYNEQFF

v_gene: TRBV6-2/TRBV6-3
abundance: many
CDR3aa: CASSYRVNEQFF

v_gene: TRBV4-2
abundance: few
CDR3aa: CASSDQRTQETQYF

v_gene: TRBV5-5
abundance: few
CDR3aa: CASSLQGGNQPQHF

v_gene: TRBV28
abundance: -
CDR3aa: CASSLAGAYEQYF

v_gene: TRBV7-4
abundance: few
CDR3aa: CASRRGGPISYEQYF

v_gene: TRBV7-9
abundance: many
CDR3aa: CASSIPYTANTEAFF

v_gene: TRBV7-6
abundance: many
CDR3aa: CASSLMSGSYNEQFF

v_gene: TRBV27
abundance: many
CDR3aa: CASSPLGKSLNQPQHF

v_gene: TRBV5-4
abundance: many
CDR3aa: CASSLDPGTNTEAFF

v_gene: TRBV2
abundance: many
CDR3aa: CASRRDVNYGYTF

v_gene: TRBV15
abundance: once
CDR3aa: CATSRDSGSYIEDTQYF

v_gene: TRBV28
abundance: many
CDR3aa: CASRSGAVGSYEQYF